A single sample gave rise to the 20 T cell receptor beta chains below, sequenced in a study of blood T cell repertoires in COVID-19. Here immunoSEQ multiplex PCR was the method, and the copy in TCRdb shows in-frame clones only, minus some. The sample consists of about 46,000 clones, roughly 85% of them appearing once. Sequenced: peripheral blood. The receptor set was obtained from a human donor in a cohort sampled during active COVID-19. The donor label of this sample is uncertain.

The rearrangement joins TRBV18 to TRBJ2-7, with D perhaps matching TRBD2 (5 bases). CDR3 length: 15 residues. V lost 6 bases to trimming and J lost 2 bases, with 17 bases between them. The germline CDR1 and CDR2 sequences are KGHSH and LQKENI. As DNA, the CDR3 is TGTGCCAGCTCCCCCCGGGGTCAGTTGACCTACGAGCAGTACTTC. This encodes CASSPRGQLTYEQYF.

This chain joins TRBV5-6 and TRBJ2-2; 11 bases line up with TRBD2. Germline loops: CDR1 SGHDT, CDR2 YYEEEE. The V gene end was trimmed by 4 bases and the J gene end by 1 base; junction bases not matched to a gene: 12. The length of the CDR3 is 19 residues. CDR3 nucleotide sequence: TGTGCCAGCAGCCTCCGTGACCTCCTAGCGGGGGGGAACACCGGGGAGCTGTTTTTT. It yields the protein CASSLRDLLAGGNTGELFF.

The CDR3 protein is CASSLTRGPNTEAFF. CDR3 bases: TGTGCCAGCAGCCTAACCCGGGGTCCGAACACTGAAGCTTTCTTT. This chain links TRBV11-2 with TRBJ1-1; D is unclear. The germline gives CDR1 SGHAT, CDR2 FQNNGV. The ends were cut back, 5 bases at V and 1 base at J, with 14 bases in the middle. The CDR3 sequence is 15 residues long.

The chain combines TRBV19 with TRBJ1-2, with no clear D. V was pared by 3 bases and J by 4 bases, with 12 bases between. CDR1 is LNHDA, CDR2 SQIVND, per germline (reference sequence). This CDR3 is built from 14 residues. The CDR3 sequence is CASSMPGLSYGYTF. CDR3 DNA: TGTGCCAGTAGTATGCCTGGACTGTCCTATGGCTACACCTTC.

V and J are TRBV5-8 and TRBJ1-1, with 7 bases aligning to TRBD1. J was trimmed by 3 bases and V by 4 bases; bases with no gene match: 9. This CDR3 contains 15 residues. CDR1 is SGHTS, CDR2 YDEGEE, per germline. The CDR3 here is CASSLGQGGDTEAFF. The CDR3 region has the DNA TGTGCCAGCAGCCTGGGGCAGGGGGGTGACACTGAAGCTTTCTTT.

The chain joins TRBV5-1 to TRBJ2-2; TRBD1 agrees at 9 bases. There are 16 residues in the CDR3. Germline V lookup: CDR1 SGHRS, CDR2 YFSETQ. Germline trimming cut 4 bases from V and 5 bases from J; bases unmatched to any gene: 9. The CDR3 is CASSMPGQGKTGELFF. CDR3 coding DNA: TGCGCCAGCAGCATGCCGGGACAGGGAAAAACCGGGGAGCTGTTTTTT.

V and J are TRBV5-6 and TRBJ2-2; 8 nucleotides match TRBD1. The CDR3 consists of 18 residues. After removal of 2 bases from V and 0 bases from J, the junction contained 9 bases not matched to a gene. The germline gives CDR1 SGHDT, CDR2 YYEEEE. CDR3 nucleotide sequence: TGTGCCAGCAGCTTAGGGACAGGCAACACCGCGAACACCGGGGAGCTGTTTTTT. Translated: CASSLGTGNTANTGELFF. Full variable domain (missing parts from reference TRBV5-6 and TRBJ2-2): DAGVTQSPTHLIKTRGQQVTLRCSPKSGHDTVSWYQQALGQGPQFIFQYYEEEERQRGNFPDRFSGHQFPNYSSELNVNALLLGDSALYLCASSLGTGNTANTGELFFGEGSRLTVL.

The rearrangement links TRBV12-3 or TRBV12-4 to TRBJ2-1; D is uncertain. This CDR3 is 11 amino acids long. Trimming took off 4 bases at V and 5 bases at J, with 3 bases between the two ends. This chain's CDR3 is CASSSHNEQFF. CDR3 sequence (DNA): TGTGCCAGCAGTTCTCACAATGAGCAGTTCTTC.

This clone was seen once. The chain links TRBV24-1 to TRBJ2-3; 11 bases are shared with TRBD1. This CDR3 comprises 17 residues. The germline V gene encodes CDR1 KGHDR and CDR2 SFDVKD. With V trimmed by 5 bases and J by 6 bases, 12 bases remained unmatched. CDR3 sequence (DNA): TGTGCCACCAGTGTGAGTGATAGGACAGGGGGCAGGGATACGCAGTATTTT. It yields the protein CATSVSDRTGGRDTQYF.

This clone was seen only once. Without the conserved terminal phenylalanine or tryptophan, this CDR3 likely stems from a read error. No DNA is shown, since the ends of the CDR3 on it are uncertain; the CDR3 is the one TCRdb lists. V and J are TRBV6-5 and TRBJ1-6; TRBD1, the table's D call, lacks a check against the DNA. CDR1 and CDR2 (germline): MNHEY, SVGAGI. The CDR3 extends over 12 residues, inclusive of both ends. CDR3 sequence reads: CASGGPGQGFRS.

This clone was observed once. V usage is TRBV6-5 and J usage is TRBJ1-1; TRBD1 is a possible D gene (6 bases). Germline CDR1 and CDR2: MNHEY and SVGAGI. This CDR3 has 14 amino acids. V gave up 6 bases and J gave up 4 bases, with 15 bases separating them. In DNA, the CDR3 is TGTGCCAGCAGAACCACAGGGCTGGGCACTGAAGCTTTCTTT. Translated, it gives CASRTTGLGTEAFF.

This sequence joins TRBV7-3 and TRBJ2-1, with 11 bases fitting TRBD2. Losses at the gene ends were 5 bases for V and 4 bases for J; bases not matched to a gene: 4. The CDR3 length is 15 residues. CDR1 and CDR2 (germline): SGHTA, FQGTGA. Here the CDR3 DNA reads TGTGCCAGCAGCATGACTAGCGGGGCTTACAATGAGCAGTTCTTC. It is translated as CASSMTSGAYNEQFF.

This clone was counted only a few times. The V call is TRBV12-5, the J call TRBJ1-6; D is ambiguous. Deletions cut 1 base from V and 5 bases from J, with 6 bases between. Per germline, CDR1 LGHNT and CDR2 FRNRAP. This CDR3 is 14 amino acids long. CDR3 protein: CASGLDTNNSPLHF. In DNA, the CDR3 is TGTGCTAGTGGTTTGGACACTAATAATTCACCCCTCCACTTT. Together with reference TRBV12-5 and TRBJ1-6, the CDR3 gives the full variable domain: DARVTQTPRHKVTEMGQEVTMRCQPILGHNTVFWYRQTMMQGLELLAYFRNRAPLDDSGMPKDRFSAEMPDATLATLKIQPSEPRDSAVYFCASGLDTNNSPLHFGNGTRLTVT.

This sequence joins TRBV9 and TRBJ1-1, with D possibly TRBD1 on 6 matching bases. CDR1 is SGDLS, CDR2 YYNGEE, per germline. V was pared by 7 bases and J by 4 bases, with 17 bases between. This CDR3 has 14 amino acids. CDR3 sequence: CASGRGGKATEAFF. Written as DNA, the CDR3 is TGTGCCAGCGGGAGAGGGGGAAAGGCCACTGAAGCTTTCTTT. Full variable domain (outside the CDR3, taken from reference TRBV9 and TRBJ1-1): DSGVTQTPKHLITATGQRVTLRCSPRSGDLSVYWYQQSLDQGLQFLIQYYNGEERAKGNILERFSAQQFPDLHSELNLSSLELGDSALYFCASGRGGKATEAFFGQGTRLTVV.

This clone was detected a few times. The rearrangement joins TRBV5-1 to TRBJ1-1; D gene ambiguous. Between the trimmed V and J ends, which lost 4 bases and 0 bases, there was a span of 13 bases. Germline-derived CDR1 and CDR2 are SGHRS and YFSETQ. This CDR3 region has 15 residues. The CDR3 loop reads CASSLAREMNTEAFF. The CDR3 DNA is TGCGCCAGCAGCCTGGCCCGGGAGATGAACACTGAAGCTTTCTTT.

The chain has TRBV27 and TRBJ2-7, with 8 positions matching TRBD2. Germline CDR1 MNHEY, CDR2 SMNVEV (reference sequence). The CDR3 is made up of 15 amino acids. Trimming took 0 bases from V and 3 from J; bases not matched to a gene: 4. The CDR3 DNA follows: TGTGCCAGCAGTTTATCGTCCCGGGGGGGCTACGAGCAGTACTTC. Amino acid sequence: CASSLSSRGGYEQYF.

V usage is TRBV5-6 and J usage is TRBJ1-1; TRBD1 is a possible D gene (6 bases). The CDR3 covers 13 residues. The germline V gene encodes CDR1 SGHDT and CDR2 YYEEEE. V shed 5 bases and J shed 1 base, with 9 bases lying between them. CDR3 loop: CASRSTGNTEAFF. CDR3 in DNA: TGTGCCAGCAGGTCGACAGGGAACACTGAAGCTTTCTTT.

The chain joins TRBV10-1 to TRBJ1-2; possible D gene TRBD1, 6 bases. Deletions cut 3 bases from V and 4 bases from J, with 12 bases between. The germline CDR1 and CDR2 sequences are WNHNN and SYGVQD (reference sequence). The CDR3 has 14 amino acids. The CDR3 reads CASSEGRGRYGYTF. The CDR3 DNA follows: TGCGCCAGCAGTGAAGGCAGGGGCCGCTATGGCTACACCTTC.

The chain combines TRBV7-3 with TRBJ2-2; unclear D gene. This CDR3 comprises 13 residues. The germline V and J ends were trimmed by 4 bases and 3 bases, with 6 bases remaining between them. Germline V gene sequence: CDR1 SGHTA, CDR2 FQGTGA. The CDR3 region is CASSSRDTGELFF. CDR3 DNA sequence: TGTGCCAGCAGCTCCCGCGACACCGGGGAGCTGTTTTTT.

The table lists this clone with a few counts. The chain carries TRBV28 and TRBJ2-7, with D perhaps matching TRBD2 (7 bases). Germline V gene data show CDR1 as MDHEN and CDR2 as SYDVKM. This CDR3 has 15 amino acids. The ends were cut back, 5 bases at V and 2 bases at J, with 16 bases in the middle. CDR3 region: CASSGPQGRAYEQYF. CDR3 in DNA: TGTGCCAGCAGTGGTCCCCAGGGGAGGGCCTACGAGCAGTACTTC.